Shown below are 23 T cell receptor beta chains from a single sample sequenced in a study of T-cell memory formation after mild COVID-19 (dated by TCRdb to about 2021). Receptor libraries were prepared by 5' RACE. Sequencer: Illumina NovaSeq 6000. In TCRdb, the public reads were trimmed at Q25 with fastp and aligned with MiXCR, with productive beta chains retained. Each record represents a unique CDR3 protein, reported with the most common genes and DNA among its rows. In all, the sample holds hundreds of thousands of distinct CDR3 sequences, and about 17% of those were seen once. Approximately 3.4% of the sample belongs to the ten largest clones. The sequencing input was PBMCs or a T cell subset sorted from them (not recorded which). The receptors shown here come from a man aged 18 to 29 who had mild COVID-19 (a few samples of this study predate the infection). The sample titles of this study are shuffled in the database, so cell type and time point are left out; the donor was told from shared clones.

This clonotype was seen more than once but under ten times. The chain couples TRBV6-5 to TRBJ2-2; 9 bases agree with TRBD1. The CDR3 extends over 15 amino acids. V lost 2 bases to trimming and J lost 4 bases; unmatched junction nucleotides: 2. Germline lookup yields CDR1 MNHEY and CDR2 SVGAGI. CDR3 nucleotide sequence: TGTGCCAGCAGTTACAAGACAGGGGGCACCGGGGAGCTGTTTTTT. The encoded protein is CASSYKTGGTGELFF.

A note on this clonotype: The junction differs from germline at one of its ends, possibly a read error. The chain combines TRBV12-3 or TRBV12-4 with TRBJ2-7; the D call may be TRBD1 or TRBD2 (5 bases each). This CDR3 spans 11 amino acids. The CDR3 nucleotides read TGTGCCAGCAGTCCTGGGGGAGTCCCCCACTTC. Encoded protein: CASSPGGVPHF.

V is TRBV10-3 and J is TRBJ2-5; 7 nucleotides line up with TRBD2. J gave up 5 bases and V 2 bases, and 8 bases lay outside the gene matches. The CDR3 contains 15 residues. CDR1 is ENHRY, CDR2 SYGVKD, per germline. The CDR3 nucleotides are TGTGCCATCAGTGAGCCGTTTGGGGGGGGTGAGACCCAGTACTTC. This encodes CAISEPFGGGETQYF.

The CDR3: CAWSQGFLREQYF. The DNA of the CDR3 is TGTGCCTGGAGTCAGGGGTTCCTTCGAGAGCAGTACTTC. The chain carries TRBV30 and TRBJ2-7, with D tentatively TRBD1 (6 bases). There are 13 residues in the CDR3. V was clipped by 2 bases and J by 7 bases, with 15 bases between them. In germline, CDR1 is GTSNPN, CDR2 SVGIG (reference sequence).

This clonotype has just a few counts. The CDR3 loop reads CASSLAGLYGYTF. The DNA of the CDR3 is TGTGCCAGCAGCTTAGCAGGGCTCTATGGCTACACCTTC. The chain combines TRBV7-9 with TRBJ1-2; D gene unclear. Trimming removed 0 bases at V and 4 bases at J, with 6 bases between. Germline assignment: CDR1 SEHNR and CDR2 FQNEAQ (reference sequence). The CDR3 sequence is 13 residues long.

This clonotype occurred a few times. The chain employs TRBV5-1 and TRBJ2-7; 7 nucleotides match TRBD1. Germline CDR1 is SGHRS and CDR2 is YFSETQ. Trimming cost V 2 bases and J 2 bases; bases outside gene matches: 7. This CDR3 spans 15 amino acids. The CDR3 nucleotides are TGCGCCAGCAGCTTACAATCAGGGGGACCCTACGAGCAGTACTTC. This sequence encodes CASSLQSGGPYEQYF.

This CDR3 reads CASSLGLAGGFSTDTQYF. The CDR3 bases are TGTGCCAGCAGCTTGGGACTAGCGGGGGGGTTTAGCACAGATACGCAGTATTTT. The gene calls are TRBV7-2 and TRBJ2-3, with 16 bases lining up with TRBD2. CDR1 is SGHTA, CDR2 FQGNSA, per germline. Trimming took 3 bases from V and 0 from J; bases not matched to a gene: 3. The CDR3 totals 18 residues.

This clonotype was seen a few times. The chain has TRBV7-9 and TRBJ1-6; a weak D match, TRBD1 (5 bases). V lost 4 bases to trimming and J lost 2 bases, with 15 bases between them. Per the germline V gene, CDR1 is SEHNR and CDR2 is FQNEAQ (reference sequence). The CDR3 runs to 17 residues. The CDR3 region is CASSSGWGSAYNSPLHF. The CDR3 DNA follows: TGTGCCAGCAGCTCCGGATGGGGCAGTGCCTATAATTCACCCCTCCACTTT.

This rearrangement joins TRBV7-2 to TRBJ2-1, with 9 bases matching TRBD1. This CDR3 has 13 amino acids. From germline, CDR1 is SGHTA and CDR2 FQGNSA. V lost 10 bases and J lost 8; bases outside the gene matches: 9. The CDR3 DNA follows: TGTGCCATAACCGGGACAGGGCGATATGAGCAGTTCTTC. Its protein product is CAITGTGRYEQFF.

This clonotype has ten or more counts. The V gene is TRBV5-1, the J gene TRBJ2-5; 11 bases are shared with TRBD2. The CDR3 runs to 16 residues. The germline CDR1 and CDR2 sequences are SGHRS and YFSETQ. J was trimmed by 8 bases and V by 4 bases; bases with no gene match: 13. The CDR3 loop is CASSPRTSGPQGTQYF. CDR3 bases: TGCGCCAGCAGCCCACGGACTAGCGGGCCCCAAGGAACCCAGTACTTC.

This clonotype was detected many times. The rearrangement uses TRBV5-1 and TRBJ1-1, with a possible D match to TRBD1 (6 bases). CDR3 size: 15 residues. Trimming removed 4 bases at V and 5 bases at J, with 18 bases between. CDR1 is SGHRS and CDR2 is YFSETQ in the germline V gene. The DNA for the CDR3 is TGCGCCAGCAGCACCACTTCAGGGGTAGTAACTGAAGCTTTCTTT. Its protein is CASSTTSGVVTEAFF. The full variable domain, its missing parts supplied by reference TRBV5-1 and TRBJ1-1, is KAGVTQTPRYLIKTRGQQVTLSCSPISGHRSVSWYQQTPGQGLQFLFEYFSETQRNKGNFPGRFSGRQFSNSRSEMNVSTLELGDSALYLCASSTTSGVVTEAFFGQGTRLTVV.

Here the CDR3 DNA reads TGTGCCAGCAGCCCAGGGCATGGGACAGGGGGCACTGAAGCTTTCTTT. It codes for CASSPGHGTGGTEAFF. This sequence joins TRBV7-3 and TRBJ1-1, with 11 bases fitting TRBD1. Trimming at V came to 5 bases and at J to 4 bases, leaving 9 bases not matched to a gene. Germline V CDR1 and CDR2: SGHTA, FQGTGA. The CDR3 has 16 amino acids.

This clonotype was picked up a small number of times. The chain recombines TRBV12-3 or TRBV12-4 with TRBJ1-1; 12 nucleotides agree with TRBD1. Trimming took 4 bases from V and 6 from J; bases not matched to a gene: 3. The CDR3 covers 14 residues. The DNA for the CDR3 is TGTGCCAGCAGTTGGGACAGGGGGCGCGCTGAAGCTTTCTTT. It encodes CASSWDRGRAEAFF.

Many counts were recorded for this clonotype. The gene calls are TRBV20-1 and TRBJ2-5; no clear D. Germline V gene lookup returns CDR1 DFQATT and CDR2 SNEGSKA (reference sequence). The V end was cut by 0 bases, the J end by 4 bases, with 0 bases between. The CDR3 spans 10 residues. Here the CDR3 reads CSAREETQYF. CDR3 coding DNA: TGCAGTGCTAGAGAAGAGACCCAGTACTTC.

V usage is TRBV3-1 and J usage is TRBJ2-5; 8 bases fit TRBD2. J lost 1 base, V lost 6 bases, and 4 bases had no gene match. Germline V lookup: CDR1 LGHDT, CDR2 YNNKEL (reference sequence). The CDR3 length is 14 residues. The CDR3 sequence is CASRLRGAQETQYF. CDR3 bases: TGTGCCAGCAGACTGCGGGGGGCCCAAGAGACCCAGTACTTC.

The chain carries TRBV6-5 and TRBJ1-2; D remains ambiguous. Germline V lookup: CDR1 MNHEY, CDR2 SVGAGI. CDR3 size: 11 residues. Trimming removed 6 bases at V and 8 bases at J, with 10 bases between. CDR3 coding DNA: TGTGCCAGCAGGCAGACACGGGGCTACACCTTC. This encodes CASRQTRGYTF.

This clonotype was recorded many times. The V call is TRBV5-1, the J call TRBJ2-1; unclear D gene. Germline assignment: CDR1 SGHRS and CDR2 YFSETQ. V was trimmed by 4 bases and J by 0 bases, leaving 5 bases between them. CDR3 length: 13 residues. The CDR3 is CASSLDSYNEQFF. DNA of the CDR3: TGCGCCAGCAGCCTAGACTCCTACAATGAGCAGTTCTTC.

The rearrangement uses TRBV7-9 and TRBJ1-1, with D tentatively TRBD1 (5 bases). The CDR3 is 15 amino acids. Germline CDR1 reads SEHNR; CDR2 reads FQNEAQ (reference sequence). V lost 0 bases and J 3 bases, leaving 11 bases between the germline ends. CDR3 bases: TGTGCCAGCAGCTTAGCTTCAGGGCCGGACACTGAAGCTTTCTTT. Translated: CASSLASGPDTEAFF.

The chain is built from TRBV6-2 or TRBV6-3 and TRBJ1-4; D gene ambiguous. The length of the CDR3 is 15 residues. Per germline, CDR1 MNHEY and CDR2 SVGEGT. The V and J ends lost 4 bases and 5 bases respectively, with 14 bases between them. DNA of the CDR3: TGTGCCAGCAGTTCCGGAGGGTCAGCGAATGAAAAACTGTTTTTT. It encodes CASSSGGSANEKLFF.

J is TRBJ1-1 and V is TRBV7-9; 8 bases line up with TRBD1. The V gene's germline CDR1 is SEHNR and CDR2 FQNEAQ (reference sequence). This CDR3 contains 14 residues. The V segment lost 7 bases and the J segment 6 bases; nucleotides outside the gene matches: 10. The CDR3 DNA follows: TGTGCCAGCACTCGAGGGACAGGAGTTTCTGAAGCTTTCTTT. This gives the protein CASTRGTGVSEAFF.

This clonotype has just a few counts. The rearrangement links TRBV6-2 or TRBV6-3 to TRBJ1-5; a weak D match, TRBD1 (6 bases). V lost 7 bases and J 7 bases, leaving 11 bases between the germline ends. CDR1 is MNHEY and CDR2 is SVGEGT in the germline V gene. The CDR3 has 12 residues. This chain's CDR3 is CASTGQGQPQHF. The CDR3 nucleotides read TGTGCCAGCACCGGGCAGGGGCAGCCCCAGCATTTT.

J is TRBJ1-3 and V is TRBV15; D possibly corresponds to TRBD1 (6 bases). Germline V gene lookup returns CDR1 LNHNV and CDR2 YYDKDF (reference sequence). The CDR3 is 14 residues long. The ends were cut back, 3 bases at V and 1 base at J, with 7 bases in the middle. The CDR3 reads CATSRDSSGNTIYF. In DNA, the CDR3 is TGTGCCACCAGCAGGGACAGTTCTGGAAACACCATATATTTT.

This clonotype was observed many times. For the CDR3, the DNA is TGTGCCAGCAGCCACGCCGGGGGGCTTAACTACGAGCAGTACTTC. Its translation: CASSHAGGLNYEQYF. The V call is TRBV12-3 or TRBV12-4, the J call TRBJ2-7; tentatively, D is TRBD2 (7 bases). Trimming cost V 6 bases and J 3 bases, with 18 bases left between them. The CDR3 spans 15 residues.